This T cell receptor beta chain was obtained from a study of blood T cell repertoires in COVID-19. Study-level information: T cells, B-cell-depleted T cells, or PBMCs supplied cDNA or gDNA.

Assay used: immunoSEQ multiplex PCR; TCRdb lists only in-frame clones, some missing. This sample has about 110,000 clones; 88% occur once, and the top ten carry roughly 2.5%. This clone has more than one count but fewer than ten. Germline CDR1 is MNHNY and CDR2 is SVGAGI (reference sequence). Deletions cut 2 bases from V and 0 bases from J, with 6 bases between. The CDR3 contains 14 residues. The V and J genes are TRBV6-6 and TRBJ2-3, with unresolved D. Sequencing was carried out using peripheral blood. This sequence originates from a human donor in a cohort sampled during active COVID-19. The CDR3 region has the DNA TGTGCCAGCAGTTACGCGGCCAGCACAGATACGCAGTATTTT. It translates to CASSYAASTDTQYF.